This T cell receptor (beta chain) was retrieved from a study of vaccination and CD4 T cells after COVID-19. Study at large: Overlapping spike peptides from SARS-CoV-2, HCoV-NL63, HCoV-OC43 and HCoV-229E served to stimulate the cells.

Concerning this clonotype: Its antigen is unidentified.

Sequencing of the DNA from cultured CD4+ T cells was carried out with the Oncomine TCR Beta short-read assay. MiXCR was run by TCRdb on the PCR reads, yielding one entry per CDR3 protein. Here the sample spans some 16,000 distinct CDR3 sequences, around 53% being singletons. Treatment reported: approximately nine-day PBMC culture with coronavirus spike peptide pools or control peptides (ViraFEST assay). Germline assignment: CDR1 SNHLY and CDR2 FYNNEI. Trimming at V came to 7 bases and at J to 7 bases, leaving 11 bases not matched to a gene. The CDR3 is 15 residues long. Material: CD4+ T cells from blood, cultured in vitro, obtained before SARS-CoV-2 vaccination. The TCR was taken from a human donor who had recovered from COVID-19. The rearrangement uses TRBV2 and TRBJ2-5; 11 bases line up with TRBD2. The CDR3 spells CASILLAGGKGTQYF. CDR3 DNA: TGTGCCAGCATTCTCCTAGCGGGAGGCAAGGGGACCCAGTACTTC.